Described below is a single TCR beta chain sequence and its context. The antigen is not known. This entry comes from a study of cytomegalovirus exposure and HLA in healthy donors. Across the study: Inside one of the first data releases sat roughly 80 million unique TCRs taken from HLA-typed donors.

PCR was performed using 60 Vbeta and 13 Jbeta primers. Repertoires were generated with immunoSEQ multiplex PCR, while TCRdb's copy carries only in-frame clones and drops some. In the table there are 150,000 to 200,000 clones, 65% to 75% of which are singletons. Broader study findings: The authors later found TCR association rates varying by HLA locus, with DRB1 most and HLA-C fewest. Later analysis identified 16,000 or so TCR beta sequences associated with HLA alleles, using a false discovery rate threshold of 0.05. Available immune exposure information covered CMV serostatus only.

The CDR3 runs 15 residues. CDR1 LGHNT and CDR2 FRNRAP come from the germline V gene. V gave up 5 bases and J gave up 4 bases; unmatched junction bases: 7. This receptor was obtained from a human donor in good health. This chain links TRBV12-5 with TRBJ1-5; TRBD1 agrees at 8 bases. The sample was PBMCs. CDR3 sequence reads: CASGIDRGANQPQHF. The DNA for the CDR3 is TGTGCTAGTGGTATTGACAGGGGAGCAAATCAGCCCCAGCATTTT. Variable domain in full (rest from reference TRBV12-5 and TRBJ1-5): DARVTQTPRHKVTEMGQEVTMRCQPILGHNTVFWYRQTMMQGLELLAYFRNRAPLDDSGMPKDRFSAEMPDATLATLKIQPSEPRDSAVYFCASGIDRGANQPQHFGDGTRLSIL.